The rows below give T cell receptor beta chains drawn from one sample of a study of T cell repertoires in cytomegalovirus infection. TCRdb reprocessed the reads via MiXCR and lists one record per CDR3 protein. The table has 570,000 or so distinct CDR3 sequences, around two fifths seen once. No antigens are known for them. Sequences were derived from cultured PBMCs, sampled from culture after CMV antigen stimulation. The receptors stem from a human donor in good health (CMV status not recorded). Some clones in this sample may be carry-over from other donors' samples. CDR3s include the opening cysteine and the closing phenylalanine or tryptophan.

V	J	length	CDR3
TRBV14	TRBJ2-1	16	CASRKTGGDSYNEQFF
TRBV19	TRBJ1-1	14	CASSISFGGTEAFF
TRBV5-1	TRBJ2-3	17	CASSWGTGGAITDTQYF
TRBV7-2	TRBJ1-3	11	CASTAADTIYF
TRBV2	TRBJ2-5	13	CASGPGGMETQYF
TRBV20-1	TRBJ1-4	14	CSARRGLTNEKLFF
TRBV5-3	TRBJ2-7	14	CASRRQGEDYEQYF
TRBV12-3/TRBV12-4	TRBJ1-5	14	CASSLRALHQPQHF
TRBV5-4	TRBJ2-3	16	CASSRGLAGGQDTQYF
TRBV28	TRBJ2-5	15	CASSPTLGGRETQYF
TRBV7-6	TRBJ2-1	16	CASSLGEWGSYNEQFF
TRBV4-1	TRBJ2-5	15	CASSQDGQPQETQYF
TRBV10-3	TRBJ2-2	14	CATREGPNTGELFF
TRBV7-2	TRBJ1-1	14	CASSSRGSNTEAFF
TRBV7-2	TRBJ1-2	13	CASRQDWDYGYTF
TRBV29-1	TRBJ1-1	13	CSVEETGGTEAFF
TRBV5-1	TRBJ2-3	15	CASRLSQGLTDTQYF
TRBV10-3	TRBJ2-7	16	CAISAKAGTGLNEQYF
TRBV7-8	TRBJ1-2	15	CASSLQGAIRGGYTF
TRBV6-2/TRBV6-3	TRBJ2-7	15	CASSLWGTGAYEQYF
TRBV10-2	TRBJ2-3	15	CASSEKRGFTDTQYF
TRBV6-2/TRBV6-3	TRBJ2-7	15	CASSQGWLAEYEQYF
TRBV7-8	TRBJ2-2	16	CASSLAGLAGTGELFF
TRBV7-2	TRBJ1-1	15	CASSTTVGRGTEAFF
TRBV6-1	TRBJ2-7	13	CASSEAWAGEQYF
TRBV7-2	TRBJ1-1	13	CASSLERGTEASF
TRBV20-1	TRBJ1-4	13	CSVRTGVNEKLFF
TRBV7-8	TRBJ2-1	15	CASNYRSGGANEQFF
TRBV6-1	TRBJ1-5	13	CASRLQGFQPQHF
TRBV7-6	TRBJ2-1	14	CASGGQGPYNEQFF
TRBV12-3/TRBV12-4	TRBJ2-3	13	CASSILGGDTQYF